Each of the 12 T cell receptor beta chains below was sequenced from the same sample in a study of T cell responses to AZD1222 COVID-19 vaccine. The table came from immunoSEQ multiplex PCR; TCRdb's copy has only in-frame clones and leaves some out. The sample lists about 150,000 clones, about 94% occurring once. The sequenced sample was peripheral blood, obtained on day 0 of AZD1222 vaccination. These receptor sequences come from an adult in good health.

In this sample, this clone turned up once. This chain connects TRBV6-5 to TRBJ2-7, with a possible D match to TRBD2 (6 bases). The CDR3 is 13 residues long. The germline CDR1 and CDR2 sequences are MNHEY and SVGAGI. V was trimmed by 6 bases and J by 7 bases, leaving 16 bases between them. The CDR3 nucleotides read TGTGCCAGCAGAACTGACGGGACTCATGAGCAGTACTTC. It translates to CASRTDGTHEQYF.

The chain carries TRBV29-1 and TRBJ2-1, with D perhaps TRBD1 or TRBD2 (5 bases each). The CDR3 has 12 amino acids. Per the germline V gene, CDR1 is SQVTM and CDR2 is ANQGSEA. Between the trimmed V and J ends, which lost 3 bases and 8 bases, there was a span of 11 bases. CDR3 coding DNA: TGCAGCGTTGAGGGGAGAGGGGATGAGCAGTTCTTC. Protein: CSVEGRGDEQFF.

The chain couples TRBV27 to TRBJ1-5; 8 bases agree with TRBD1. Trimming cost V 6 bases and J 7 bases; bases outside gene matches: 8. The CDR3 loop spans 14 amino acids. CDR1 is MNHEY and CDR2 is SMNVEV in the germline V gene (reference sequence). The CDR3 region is CASRRDRGWQPQHF. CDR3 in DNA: TGTGCCAGCAGGAGAGACAGGGGTTGGCAGCCCCAGCATTTT.

The CDR3 is CASSQEDQPQHF. Here the CDR3 DNA reads TGCGCCAGCAGCCAAGAGGATCAGCCCCAGCATTTT. V and J are TRBV4-1 and TRBJ1-5, with D unclear. V dropped 0 bases and J dropped 5 bases, with 2 bases sitting between them. From germline, CDR1 is MGHRA and CDR2 YSYEKL. This CDR3 is built from 12 residues.

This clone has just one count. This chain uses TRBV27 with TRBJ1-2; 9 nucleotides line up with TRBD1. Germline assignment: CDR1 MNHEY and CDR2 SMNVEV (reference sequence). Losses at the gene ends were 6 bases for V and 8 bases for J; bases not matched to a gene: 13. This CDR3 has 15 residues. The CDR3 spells CASRLTGGRSRGYTF. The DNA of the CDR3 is TGTGCCAGCAGGCTGACAGGGGGACGATCCCGCGGCTACACCTTC.

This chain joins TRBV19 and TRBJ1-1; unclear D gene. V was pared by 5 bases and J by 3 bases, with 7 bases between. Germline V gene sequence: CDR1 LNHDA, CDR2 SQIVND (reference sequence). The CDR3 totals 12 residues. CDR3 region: CASSEGYTEAFF. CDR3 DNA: TGTGCCAGTAGTGAGGGATACACTGAAGCTTTCTTT.

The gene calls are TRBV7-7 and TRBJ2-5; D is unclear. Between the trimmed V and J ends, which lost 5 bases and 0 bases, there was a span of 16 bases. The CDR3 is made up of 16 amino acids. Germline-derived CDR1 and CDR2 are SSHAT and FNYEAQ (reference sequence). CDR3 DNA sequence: TGTGCCAGCAGCCCAACACGTGGACCCAACCAAGAGACCCAGTACTTC. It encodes CASSPTRGPNQETQYF.

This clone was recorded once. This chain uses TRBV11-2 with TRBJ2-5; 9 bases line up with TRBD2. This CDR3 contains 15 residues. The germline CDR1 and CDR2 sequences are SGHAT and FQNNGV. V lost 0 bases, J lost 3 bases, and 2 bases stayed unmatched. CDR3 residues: CASSLDAGGEETQYF. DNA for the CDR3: TGTGCCAGCAGCTTAGACGCGGGAGGGGAAGAGACCCAGTACTTC.

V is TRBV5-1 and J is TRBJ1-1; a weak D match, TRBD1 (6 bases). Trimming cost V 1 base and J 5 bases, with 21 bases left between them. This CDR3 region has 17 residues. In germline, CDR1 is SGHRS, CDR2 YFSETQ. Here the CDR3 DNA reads TGCGCCAGCAGCTTGTTCCCGCCCGGGGGCGCGGGAACTGAAGCTTTCTTT. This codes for CASSLFPPGGAGTEAFF.

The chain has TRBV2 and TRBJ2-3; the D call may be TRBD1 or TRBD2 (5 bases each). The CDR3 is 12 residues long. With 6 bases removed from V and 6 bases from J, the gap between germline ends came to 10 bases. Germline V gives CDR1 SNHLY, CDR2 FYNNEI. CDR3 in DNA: TGTGCCAGCAGATGGGGGTTGGATACGCAGTATTTT. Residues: CASRWGLDTQYF.

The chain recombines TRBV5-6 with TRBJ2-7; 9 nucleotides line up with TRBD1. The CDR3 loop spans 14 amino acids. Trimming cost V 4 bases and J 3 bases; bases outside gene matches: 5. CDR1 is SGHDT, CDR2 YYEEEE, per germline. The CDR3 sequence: CASSPLTGGYEQYF. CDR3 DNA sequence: TGTGCCAGCAGCCCTCTGACAGGGGGCTACGAGCAGTACTTC.

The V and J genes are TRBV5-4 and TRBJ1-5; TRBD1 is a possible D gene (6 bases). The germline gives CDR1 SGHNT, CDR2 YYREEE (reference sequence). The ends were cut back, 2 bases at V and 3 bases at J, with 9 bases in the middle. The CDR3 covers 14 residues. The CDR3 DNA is TGTGCCAGCAGCTTACAGGGTGTCAATCAGCCCCAGCATTTT. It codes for CASSLQGVNQPQHF.